This TCR beta chain was recovered during a study of beta chain features in type 1 diabetes. Isolated RNA was reverse transcribed in full, so expressed TCRB transcripts were sequenced. Libraries were prepared by immunoSEQ multiplex PCR; TCRdb keeps only in-frame clonotypes and omits some of them. This table has about 130,000 clones, approximately 9.2% appearing once. Germline assignment: CDR1 SGHTA and CDR2 FQGNSA. V lost 2 bases and J lost 4; bases outside the gene matches: 7. The CDR3 sequence is 15 residues long. The purity of all sorted populations exceeded 98%. The rearrangement links TRBV7-2 to TRBJ1-2; the match to TRBD1 covers 7 bases. The sequencing input was central memory CD4+ T cells from blood. The sequence derives from a man aged 18 to 29 in good health. The CDR3, as DNA: TGTGCCAGCAGCTTATTCAGGGACAGTCCCTATGGCTACACCTTC. As protein: CASSLFRDSPYGYTF.